The 22 T cell receptor beta chains below were found in one sample sequenced in a study of low-dose radiotherapy and immunotherapy resistance in tumors. Time point given: after trial treatment. Specified treatment: LDRT plus nivolumab, ipilimumab, low-dose cyclophosphamide and aspirin (RACIN trial). Both TCRalpha and TCRbeta chains were reverse transcribed with V-gene-specific primers. It was with a constant-region primer and a V-primer adapter that TCRs were amplified over around 18 PCR cycles. TCRdb re-called the reads with MiXCR, one entry per CDR3 protein. The table includes around 100,000 distinct CDR3 sequences, 20% to 25% detected once. The sample here was PBMCs, taken after low-dose radiotherapy plus immunotherapy. The receptor source for this set is a male donor with prostate cancer.

The table lists this clonotype with many counts. The genes are TRBV6-2 or TRBV6-3 and TRBJ2-7; 11 bases agree with TRBD2. V gave up 2 bases and J gave up 2 bases; unmatched junction bases: 11. The CDR3 spans 18 residues. Germline V gives CDR1 MNHEY, CDR2 SVGEGT. CDR3 DNA: TGTGCCAGCAGTTACGGCCTAAGGCTAGCGGGGGGTACCTACGAGCAGTACTTC. This gives the protein CASSYGLRLAGGTYEQYF.

In its sample, this clonotype was seen many times. The J gene is TRBJ2-3, the V gene TRBV6-2 or TRBV6-3; D ambiguous. The CDR3 covers 13 residues. CDR1 MNHEY and CDR2 SVGEGT come from the germline V gene. V lost 2 bases and J lost 8, with 11 bases in between. The CDR3 spells CASSYGIDGTQYF. The CDR3 DNA reads TGTGCCAGCAGTTACGGGATCGACGGTACGCAGTATTTT.

On this clonotype itself: The DNA is omitted, as the CDR3 cannot be located on it reliably, and the CDR3 follows TCRdb's listing. The chain carries TRBV4-1 and TRBJ2-2; the table gives TRBD1 as D, unverified against the DNA. A total of 17 residues make up the CDR3, ends included. Germline V CDR1 and CDR2: MGHRA, YSYEKL. Here the CDR3 reads CASSQEGSGTGELFFFF.

This clonotype was picked up many times. The CDR3 nucleotides are TGTGCCAGCAGCCCCCCCGGGACACTGAACACTGAAGCTTTCTTT. The encoded protein is CASSPPGTLNTEAFF. V gene TRBV7-9 combines with J gene TRBJ1-1; weak D call: TRBD1 (6 bases). This CDR3 is 15 amino acids long. The ends were cut back, 5 bases at V and 0 bases at J, with 13 bases in the middle. Germline assignment: CDR1 SEHNR and CDR2 FQNEAQ (reference sequence).

The genes are TRBV5-1 and TRBJ2-1, with D unclear. The ends were cut back, 0 bases at V and 10 bases at J, with 8 bases in the middle. This CDR3 region has 12 residues. Germline V CDR1 and CDR2: SGHRS, YFSETQ. CDR3 DNA sequence: TGCGCCAGCAGCTTGGGGTCCTACGAGCAGTTCTTC. This encodes CASSLGSYEQFF.

This clonotype was detected ten times or more. The genes are TRBV7-2 and TRBJ1-2, with TRBD1 identical over 9 bases. CDR3 size: 16 residues. Looked up from germline, CDR1 is SGHTA and CDR2 is FQGNSA. V trimming: 0 bases; J trimming: 6 bases; junction bases outside the gene matches: 8. CDR3 sequence reads: CASSLAAWGQGHGYTF. The CDR3 DNA reads as TGTGCCAGCAGCTTAGCGGCGTGGGGACAGGGACATGGCTACACCTTC.

This clonotype showed up just a few times. The rearrangement uses TRBV12-3 or TRBV12-4 and TRBJ2-1, with no clear D. The V gene lost 9 bases and the J gene lost 8 bases, with 11 bases spanning the gap. The CDR3 runs to 11 residues. DNA for the CDR3: TGTGCCAGTAGTCGAATCTATGAGCAGTTCTTC. This sequence encodes CASSRIYEQFF.

This clonotype was recorded many times. The chain recombines TRBV27 with TRBJ2-2; tentatively, D is TRBD1 or TRBD2 (7 bases each). CDR1 MNHEY and CDR2 SMNVEV come from the germline V gene (reference sequence). Trimming cost V 0 bases and J 7 bases, with 15 bases left between them. The CDR3 loop spans 16 amino acids. The CDR3 reads CASSLSPDREGGELFF. The CDR3 DNA reads TGTGCCAGCAGTTTATCTCCCGACAGGGAGGGCGGGGAGCTGTTTTTT.

Regarding this clonotype: A far larger clone is one nucleotide away, so this likely arose from a read error. The chain has TRBV5-4 and TRBJ1-4, with TRBD1 matching 10 bases. The CDR3 is 16 residues long. Germline lookup yields CDR1 SGHNT and CDR2 YYREEE (reference sequence). CDR3 DNA: TGCGCCAGCAGCCCCGGGGGACAGGGGAGTTTCGAAAAACTGTTTTTT. It is translated as CASSPGGQGSFEKLFF. Full variable domain (rest looked up from reference TRBV5-4 and TRBJ1-4): ETGVTQSPTHLIKTRGQQVTLRCSSQSGHNTVSWYQQALGQGPQFIFQYYREEENGRGNFPPRFSGLQFPNYSSELNVNALELDDSALYLCASSPGGQGSFEKLFFGSGTQLSVL.

The table lists this clonotype with many counts. Its ends do not fully match the called genes, so a read error is possible. V is TRBV5-5 and J is TRBJ1-1, with D possibly matching TRBD1 (6 bases). CDR3 size: 13 residues. Per the germline V gene, CDR1 is SGHKS and CDR2 is YYEKEE (reference sequence). The CDR3 loop is CASSEQGNTEAFF. Here the CDR3 DNA reads TGCGCCAGCAGCGAACAGGGGAACACTGAAGCTTTCTTT.

V is TRBV2 and J is TRBJ2-5; D gene ambiguous. Germline V CDR1 and CDR2: SNHLY, FYNNEI. Trimming stripped 7 bases from V and 3 bases from J, with 12 bases between. The CDR3 has 13 amino acids. The CDR3 coding sequence is TGTGCCAGCATCTGGGCAACCGAAGAGACCCAGTACTTC. Translation: CASIWATEETQYF.

Within the sample, this clonotype is medium-sized. The CDR3 DNA reads as TGTGCCAGCAGCTTTGCGGGGGGAGGGTCCAATGAGCAGTTCTTC. Amino acids: CASSFAGGGSNEQFF. This chain uses TRBV11-2 with TRBJ2-1; 8 nucleotides match TRBD2. Losses at the gene ends were 3 bases for V and 6 bases for J; bases not matched to a gene: 7. This CDR3 is built from 15 residues. In germline, CDR1 is SGHAT, CDR2 FQNNGV.

This clonotype showed up many times. V usage is TRBV7-9 and J usage is TRBJ1-1; TRBD1 might be the D (5 bases). The CDR3 consists of 14 residues. Trimming stripped 5 bases from V and 2 bases from J, with 12 bases between. CDR1 is SEHNR, CDR2 FQNEAQ, per germline (reference sequence). The CDR3 reads CASSPDGTNTEAFF. In nucleotides, the CDR3 is TGTGCCAGCAGCCCCGACGGGACCAACACTGAAGCTTTCTTT. Based on the CDR3 plus reference TRBV7-9 and TRBJ1-1, the full variable domain is DTGVSQNPRHKITKRGQNVTFRCDPISEHNRLYWYRQTLGQGPEFLTYFQNEAQLEKSRLLSDRFSAERPKGSFSTLEIQRTEQGDSAMYLCASSPDGTNTEAFFGQGTRLTVV.

The gene calls are TRBV7-9 and TRBJ2-3, with 8 bases identical to TRBD2. V lost 2 bases, J lost 6 bases, and 16 bases stayed unmatched. The CDR3 consists of 18 residues. CDR1 is SEHNR and CDR2 is FQNEAQ in the germline V gene (reference sequence). Written as DNA, the CDR3 is TGTGCCAGCAGCTTATACACGGGACTAGAGGGCAGCCGGGATACGCAGTATTTT. Translation: CASSLYTGLEGSRDTQYF. Using reference TRBV7-9 and TRBJ2-3 for the parts outside the CDR3, the full variable domain is DTGVSQNPRHKITKRGQNVTFRCDPISEHNRLYWYRQTLGQGPEFLTYFQNEAQLEKSRLLSDRFSAERPKGSFSTLEIQRTEQGDSAMYLCASSLYTGLEGSRDTQYFGPGTRLTVL.

In its sample, this clonotype was seen many times. At one end the junction does not follow the germline gene, possibly because of a read error. This rearrangement joins TRBV11-2 to TRBJ2-7; 12 bases agree with TRBD2. Germline V gene lookup returns CDR1 SGHAT and CDR2 FQNNGV. This CDR3 region has 11 residues. The CDR3 loop reads CASSLGTSGAF. The CDR3 nucleotides read TGTGCCAGCAGCTTAGGGACTAGCGGGGCCTTC.

In its sample, this clonotype was seen many times. The chain couples TRBV7-9 to TRBJ2-3, with unresolved D. The germline gives CDR1 SEHNR, CDR2 FQNEAQ (reference sequence). CDR3 size: 13 residues. V was pared by 0 bases and J by 4 bases, with 5 bases between. The CDR3 DNA is TGTGCCAGCAGCTTAGCGTTGGCAGATACGCAGTATTTT. It specifies CASSLALADTQYF.

Concerning this clonotype itself: An end of the junction does not agree with germline; a read error may underlie this. V is TRBV5-3 and J is TRBJ2-1; TRBD2 aligns across 9 bases. TRBV5-3 has ORF status, its function being uncertain. This CDR3 has 15 amino acids. This CDR3 is CASSLGLAGYNEQFF. The CDR3 DNA reads TGTGCCAGCAGCTTGGGCCTAGCGGGATACAATGAGCAGTTCTTC.

This clonotype was recorded at least ten times. V and J are TRBV27 and TRBJ1-5, with D perhaps matching TRBD1 (6 bases). The ends were cut back, 4 bases at V and 9 bases at J, with 13 bases in the middle. The CDR3 totals 13 residues. Germline values: CDR1 MNHEY, CDR2 SMNVEV (reference sequence). For the CDR3, the DNA is TGTGCCAGCAGTTCCGGGGGGGCCCGGCCCCAGCATTTT. Its protein is CASSSGGARPQHF.

This clonotype was seen many times. The chain carries TRBV30 and TRBJ2-2, with D perhaps given as TRBD1 or TRBD2 (5 bases each). V dropped 0 bases and J dropped 11 bases, with 13 bases sitting between them. The germline gives CDR1 GTSNPN, CDR2 SVGIG (reference sequence). The CDR3 runs to 13 residues. The CDR3 spells CAWSVIRGVELFF. The CDR3 DNA is TGTGCCTGGAGTGTAATACGGGGCGTAGAGCTGTTTTTT.

This clonotype was observed many times. The genes are TRBV6-5 and TRBJ2-1; D perhaps matches TRBD2 (5 bases). Trimming pared 1 base from V and 1 base from J, leaving 8 bases between. This CDR3 spans 15 amino acids. The germline V gene encodes CDR1 MNHEY and CDR2 SVGAGI. The CDR3 region is CASSYYRGSYNEQFF. The CDR3 DNA follows: TGTGCCAGCAGTTACTACCGGGGATCCTACAATGAGCAGTTCTTC.

This clonotype came up many times. The rearrangement joins TRBV29-1 to TRBJ2-3; TRBD2 matches 7 bases. Germline-derived CDR1 and CDR2 are SQVTM and ANQGSEA. This CDR3 contains 15 residues. With 0 bases clipped from V and 3 bases from J, the junction kept 6 bases outside the gene matches. The CDR3 reads CSVEDQTSRTDTQYF. The CDR3 DNA is TGCAGCGTTGAAGATCAGACTAGCAGGACAGATACGCAGTATTTT.

In its sample, this clonotype was seen many times. The chain is built from TRBV6-6 and TRBJ2-2, with TRBD1 matching 7 bases. This CDR3 contains 16 residues. Per the germline V gene, CDR1 is MNHNY and CDR2 is SVGAGI (reference sequence). V shed 2 bases, J shed 3 bases, and the junction held 6 bases outside the gene matches. The CDR3 protein is CASSYTLGQDTGELFF. CDR3 nucleotide sequence: TGTGCCAGCAGTTACACCCTAGGACAGGACACCGGGGAGCTGTTTTTT.